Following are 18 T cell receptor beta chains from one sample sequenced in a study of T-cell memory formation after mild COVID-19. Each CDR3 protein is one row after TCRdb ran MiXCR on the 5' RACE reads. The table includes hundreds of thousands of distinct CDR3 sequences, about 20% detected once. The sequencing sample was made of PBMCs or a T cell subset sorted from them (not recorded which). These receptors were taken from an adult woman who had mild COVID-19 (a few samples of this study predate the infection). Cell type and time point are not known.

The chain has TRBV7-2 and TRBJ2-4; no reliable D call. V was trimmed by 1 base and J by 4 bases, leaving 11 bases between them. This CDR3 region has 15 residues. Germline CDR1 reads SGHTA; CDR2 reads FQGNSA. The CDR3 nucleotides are TGTGCCAGCAGCTTAGAAGCCAGTTTAAAAAACATTCAGTACTTC. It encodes CASSLEASLKNIQYF. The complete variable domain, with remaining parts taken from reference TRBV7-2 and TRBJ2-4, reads GAGVSQSPSNKVTEKGKDVELRCDPISGHTALYWYRQSLGQGLEFLIYFQGNSAPDKSGLPSDRFSAERTGGSVSTLTIQRTQQEDSAVYLCASSLEASLKNIQYFGAGTRLSVL.

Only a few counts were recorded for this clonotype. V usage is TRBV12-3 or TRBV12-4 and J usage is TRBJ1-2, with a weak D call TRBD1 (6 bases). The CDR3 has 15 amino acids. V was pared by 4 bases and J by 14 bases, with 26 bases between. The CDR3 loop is CASSSIEGDKSLRTF. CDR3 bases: TGTGCCAGCAGTTCCATTGAGGGGGACAAATCCCTTCGGACCTTC.

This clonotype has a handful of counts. CDR3: CSASGGQETQYF. The CDR3 DNA is TGCAGTGCTAGCGGGGGACAAGAGACCCAGTACTTC. V usage is TRBV20-1 and J usage is TRBJ2-5; D may be TRBD2 (6 bases). The CDR3 runs 12 residues. The germline V gene encodes CDR1 DFQATT and CDR2 SNEGSKA (reference sequence). V lost 3 bases, J lost 2 bases, and 7 bases lay in between.

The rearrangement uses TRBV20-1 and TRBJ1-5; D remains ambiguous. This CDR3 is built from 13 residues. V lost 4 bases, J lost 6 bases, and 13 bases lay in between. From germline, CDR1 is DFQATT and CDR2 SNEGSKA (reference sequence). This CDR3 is CSANSRVGQPQHF. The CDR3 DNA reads TGCAGTGCTAACTCCCGGGTCGGTCAGCCCCAGCATTTT.

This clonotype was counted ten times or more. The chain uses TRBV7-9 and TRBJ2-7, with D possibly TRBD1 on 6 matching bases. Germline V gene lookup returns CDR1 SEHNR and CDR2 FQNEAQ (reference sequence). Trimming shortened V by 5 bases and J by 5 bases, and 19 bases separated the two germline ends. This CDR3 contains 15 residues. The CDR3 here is CASSAQGPIRNEQYF. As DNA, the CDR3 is TGTGCCAGCAGCGCGCAGGGGCCTATCCGGAACGAGCAGTACTTC.

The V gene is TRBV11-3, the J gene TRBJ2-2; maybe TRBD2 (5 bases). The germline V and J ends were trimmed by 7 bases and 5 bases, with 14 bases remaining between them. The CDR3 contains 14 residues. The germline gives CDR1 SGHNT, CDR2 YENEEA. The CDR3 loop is CASTRAGRTGELFF. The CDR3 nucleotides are TGTGCCAGCACGCGGGCAGGCCGTACCGGGGAGCTGTTTTTT.

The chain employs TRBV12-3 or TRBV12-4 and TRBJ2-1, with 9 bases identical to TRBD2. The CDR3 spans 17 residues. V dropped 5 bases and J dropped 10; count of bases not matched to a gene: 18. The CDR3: CASSPDSSGGLVGEQFF. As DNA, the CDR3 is TGTGCCAGCAGTCCCGATTCGAGCGGGGGGTTGGTCGGGGAGCAGTTCTTC.

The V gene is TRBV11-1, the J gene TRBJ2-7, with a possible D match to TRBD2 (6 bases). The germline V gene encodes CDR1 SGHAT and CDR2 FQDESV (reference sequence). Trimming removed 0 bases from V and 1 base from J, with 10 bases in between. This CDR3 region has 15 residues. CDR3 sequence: CASSLAWGVSYEQYF. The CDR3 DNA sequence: TGTGCCAGCAGCTTAGCGTGGGGGGTTTCCTACGAGCAGTACTTC.

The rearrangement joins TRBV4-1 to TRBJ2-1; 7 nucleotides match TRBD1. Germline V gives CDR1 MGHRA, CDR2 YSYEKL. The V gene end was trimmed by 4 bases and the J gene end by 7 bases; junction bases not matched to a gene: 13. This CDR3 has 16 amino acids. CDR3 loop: CASSLSTRGPGNEQFF. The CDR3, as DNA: TGCGCCAGCAGCCTAAGTACGAGGGGGCCAGGGAATGAGCAGTTCTTC.

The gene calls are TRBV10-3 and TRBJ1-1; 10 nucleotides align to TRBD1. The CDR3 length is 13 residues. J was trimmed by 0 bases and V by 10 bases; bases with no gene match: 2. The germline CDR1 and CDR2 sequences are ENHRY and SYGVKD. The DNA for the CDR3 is TGTGCCACTGGACAGGGGGTGAACACTGAAGCTTTCTTT. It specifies CATGQGVNTEAFF.

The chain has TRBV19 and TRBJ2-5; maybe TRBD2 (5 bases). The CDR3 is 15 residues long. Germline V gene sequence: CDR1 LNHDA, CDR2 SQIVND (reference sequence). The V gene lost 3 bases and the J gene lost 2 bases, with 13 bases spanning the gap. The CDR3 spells CASSMRAEKQETQYF. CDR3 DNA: TGTGCCAGTAGTATGAGGGCAGAGAAGCAAGAGACCCAGTACTTC.

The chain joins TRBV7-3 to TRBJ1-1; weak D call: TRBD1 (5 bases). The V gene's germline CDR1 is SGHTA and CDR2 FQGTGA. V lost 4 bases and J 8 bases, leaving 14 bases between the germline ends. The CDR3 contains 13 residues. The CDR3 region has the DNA TGTGCCAGCAGCTACTCCGACAGCGGAGAAGCTTTCTTT. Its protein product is CASSYSDSGEAFF. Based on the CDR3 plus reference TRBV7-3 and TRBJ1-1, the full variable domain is GAGVSQTPSNKVTEKGKYVELRCDPISGHTALYWYRQSLGQGPEFLIYFQGTGAADDSGLPNDRFFAVRPEGSVSTLKIQRTERGDSAVYLCASSYSDSGEAFFGQGTRLTVV.

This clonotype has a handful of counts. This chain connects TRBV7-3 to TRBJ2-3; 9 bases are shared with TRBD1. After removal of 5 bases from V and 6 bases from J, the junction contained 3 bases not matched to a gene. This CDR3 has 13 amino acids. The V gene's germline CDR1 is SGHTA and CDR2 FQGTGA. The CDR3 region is CASSPGTGDTQYF. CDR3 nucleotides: TGTGCCAGCAGCCCCGGGACAGGGGATACGCAGTATTTT.

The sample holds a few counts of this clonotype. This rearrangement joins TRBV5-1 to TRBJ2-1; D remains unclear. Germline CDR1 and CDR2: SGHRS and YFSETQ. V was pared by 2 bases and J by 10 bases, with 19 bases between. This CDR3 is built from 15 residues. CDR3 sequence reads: CASSFESSRVEEQFF. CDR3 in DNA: TGCGCCAGCAGCTTCGAGTCATCTCGAGTAGAGGAGCAGTTCTTC.

In DNA, the CDR3 is TGCGCCAGCAGCTCCCGAGCGTACTCGAACACCGGGGAGCTGTTTTTT. Its protein product is CASSSRAYSNTGELFF. The J gene is TRBJ2-2, the V gene TRBV5-1; D unresolved. CDR1 and CDR2 (germline): SGHRS, YFSETQ. The CDR3 is 16 amino acids. V lost 3 bases and J 0 bases, leaving 12 bases between the germline ends.

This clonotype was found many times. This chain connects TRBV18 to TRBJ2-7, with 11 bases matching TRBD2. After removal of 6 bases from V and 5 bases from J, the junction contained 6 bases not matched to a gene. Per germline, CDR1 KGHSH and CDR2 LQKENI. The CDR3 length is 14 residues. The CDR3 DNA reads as TGTGCCAGCTCTATACTAGCGGGAGCTCACGAGCAGTACTTC. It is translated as CASSILAGAHEQYF. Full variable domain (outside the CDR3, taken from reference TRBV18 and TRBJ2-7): NAGVMQNPRHLVRRRGQEARLRCSPMKGHSHVYWYRQLPEEGLKFMVYLQKENIIDESGMPKERFSAEFPKEGPSILRIQQVVRGDSAAYFCASSILAGAHEQYFGPGTRLTVT.

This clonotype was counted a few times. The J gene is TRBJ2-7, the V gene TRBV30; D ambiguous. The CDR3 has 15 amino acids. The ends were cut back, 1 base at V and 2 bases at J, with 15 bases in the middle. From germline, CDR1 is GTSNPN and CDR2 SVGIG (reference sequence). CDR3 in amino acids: CAWSDKTPVAYEQYF. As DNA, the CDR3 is TGTGCCTGGAGTGACAAGACACCGGTTGCCTACGAGCAGTACTTC.

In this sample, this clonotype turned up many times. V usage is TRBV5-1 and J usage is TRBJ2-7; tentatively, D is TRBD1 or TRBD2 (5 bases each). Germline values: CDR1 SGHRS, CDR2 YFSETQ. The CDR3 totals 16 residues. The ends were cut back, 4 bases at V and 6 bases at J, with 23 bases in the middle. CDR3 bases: TGCGCCAGCAGCCCCCAGGAGAAGGGGACCCCCGGCGAGCAGTACTTC. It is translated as CASSPQEKGTPGEQYF.